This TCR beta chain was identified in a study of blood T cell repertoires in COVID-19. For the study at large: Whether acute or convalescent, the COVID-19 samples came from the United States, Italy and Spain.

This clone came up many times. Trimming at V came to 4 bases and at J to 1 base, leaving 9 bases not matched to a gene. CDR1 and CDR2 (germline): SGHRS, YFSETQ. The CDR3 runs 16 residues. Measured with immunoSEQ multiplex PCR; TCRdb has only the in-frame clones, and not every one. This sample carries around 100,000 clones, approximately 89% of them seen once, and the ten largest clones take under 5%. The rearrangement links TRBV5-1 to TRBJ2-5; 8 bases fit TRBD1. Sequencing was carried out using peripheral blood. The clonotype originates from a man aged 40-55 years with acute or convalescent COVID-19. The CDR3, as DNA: TGCGCCAGCAGCGGACAGGGAACGTATACCCAAGAGACCCAGTACTTC. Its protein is CASSGQGTYTQETQYF.